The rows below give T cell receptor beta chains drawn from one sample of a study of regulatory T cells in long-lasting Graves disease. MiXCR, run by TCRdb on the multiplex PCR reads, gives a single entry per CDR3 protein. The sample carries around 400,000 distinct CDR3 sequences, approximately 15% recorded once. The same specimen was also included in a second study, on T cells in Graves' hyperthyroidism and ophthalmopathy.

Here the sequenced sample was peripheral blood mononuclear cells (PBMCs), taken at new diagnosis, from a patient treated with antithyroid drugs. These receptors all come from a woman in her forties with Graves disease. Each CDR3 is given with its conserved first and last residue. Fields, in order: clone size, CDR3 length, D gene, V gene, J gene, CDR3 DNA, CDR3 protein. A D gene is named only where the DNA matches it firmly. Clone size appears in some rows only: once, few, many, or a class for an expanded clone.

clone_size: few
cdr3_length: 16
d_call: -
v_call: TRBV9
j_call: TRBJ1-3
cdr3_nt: TGTGCCAGCAGCGTAGAATGGGGTCACTCTGGAAACACCATATATTTT
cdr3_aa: CASSVEWGHSGNTIYF

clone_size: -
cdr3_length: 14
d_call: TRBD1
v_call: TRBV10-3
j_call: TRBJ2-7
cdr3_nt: TGTGCCATCAGTCCTGACAGGGGGCCCTACGAGCAGTACTTC
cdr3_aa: CAISPDRGPYEQYF

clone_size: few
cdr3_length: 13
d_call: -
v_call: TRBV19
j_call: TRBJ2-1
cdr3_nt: TGTGCCAGTCTAGCGACGCCCTACAATGAGCAGTTCTTC
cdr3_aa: CASLATPYNEQFF

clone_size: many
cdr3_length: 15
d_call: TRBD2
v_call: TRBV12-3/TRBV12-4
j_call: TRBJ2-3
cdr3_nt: TGTGCCAGCAGTCCGGGACTAGGAGGAGTAGATACGCAGTATTTT
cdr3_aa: CASSPGLGGVDTQYF

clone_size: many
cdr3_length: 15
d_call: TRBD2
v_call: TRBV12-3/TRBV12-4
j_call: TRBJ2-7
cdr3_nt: TGTGCCAGCAGTTTAGCAGGCTCGGGGGGTCGCGAGCAGTACTTC
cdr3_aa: CASSLAGSGGREQYF

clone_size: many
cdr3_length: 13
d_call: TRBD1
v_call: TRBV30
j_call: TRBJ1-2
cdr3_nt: TGTGCCTGGAGTGTCAGGGGGATGTTAGGCTACACCTTC
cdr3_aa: CAWSVRGMLGYTF

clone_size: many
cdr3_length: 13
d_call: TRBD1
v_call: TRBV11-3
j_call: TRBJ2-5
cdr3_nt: TGTGCCAGCAGTCTCGGGACAGGAGAGACCCAGTACTTC
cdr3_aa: CASSLGTGETQYF

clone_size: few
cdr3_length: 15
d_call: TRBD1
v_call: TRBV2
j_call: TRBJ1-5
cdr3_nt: TGTGCCAGCAGCGCCCGGACAGGGCGGAATCAGCCCCAGCATTTT
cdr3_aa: CASSARTGRNQPQHF

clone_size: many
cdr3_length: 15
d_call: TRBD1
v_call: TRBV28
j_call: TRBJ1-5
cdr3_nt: TGTGCCAGCAGTTTAAGTGGCCAGGGGGTTCAGCCCCAGCATTTT
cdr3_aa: CASSLSGQGVQPQHF

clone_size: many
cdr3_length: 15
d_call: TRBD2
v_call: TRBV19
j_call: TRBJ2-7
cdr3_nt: TGTGCCAGTAGAAGCTCCGGGACTAGCCTCTACGAGCAGTACTTC
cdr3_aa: CASRSSGTSLYEQYF

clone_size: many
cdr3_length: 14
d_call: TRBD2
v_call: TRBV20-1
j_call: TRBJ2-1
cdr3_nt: TGCAGTGCTAAAAGCGGGAGTAGAGACAATGAGCAGTTCTTC
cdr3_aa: CSAKSGSRDNEQFF

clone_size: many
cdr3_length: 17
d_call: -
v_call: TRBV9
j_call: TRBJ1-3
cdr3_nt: TGTGCCAGCAGCGTGGAAGACAGGCGCCGCTCTGGAAACACCATATATTTT
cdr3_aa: CASSVEDRRRSGNTIYF

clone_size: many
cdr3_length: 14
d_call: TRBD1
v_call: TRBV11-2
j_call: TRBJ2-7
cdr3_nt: TGTGCCAGCAGAGTAATACAGGGGGCAGGGGAGCAGTACTTC
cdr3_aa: CASRVIQGAGEQYF

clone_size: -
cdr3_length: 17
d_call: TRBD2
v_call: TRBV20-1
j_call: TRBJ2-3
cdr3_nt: TGCAGTGCTAGAGATAAGCGAGGCGGGACTAGCACAGATATGCAGTATTTT
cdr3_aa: CSARDKRGGTSTDMQYF

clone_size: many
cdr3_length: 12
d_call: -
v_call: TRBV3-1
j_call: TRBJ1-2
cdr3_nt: TGTGCCAGCAGCCAAGGGGACGTGAGCTACACCTTC
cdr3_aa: CASSQGDVSYTF

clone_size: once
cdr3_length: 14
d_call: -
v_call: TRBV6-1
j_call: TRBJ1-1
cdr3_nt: TGTGCCAGCAGTGACCTGTCGGGGGACACTGAAGCTTTCTTT
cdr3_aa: CASSDLSGDTEAFF

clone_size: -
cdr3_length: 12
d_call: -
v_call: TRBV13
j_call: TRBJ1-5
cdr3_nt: TGTGCCTCTTCGGGGGTTGGTCAGCCCCAGCATTTT
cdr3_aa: CASSGVGQPQHF

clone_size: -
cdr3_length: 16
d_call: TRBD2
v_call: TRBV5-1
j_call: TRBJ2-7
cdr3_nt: TGCGCCAGCAGTCTACCTTCAGCGGGAGGGCCTGGCGAGCAGTACTTC
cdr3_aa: CASSLPSAGGPGEQYF

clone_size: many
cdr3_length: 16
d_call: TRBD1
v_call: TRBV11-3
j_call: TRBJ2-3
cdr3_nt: TGTGCCAGCAGCAACCGGGACAGGGGTTCTTGGGATACGCAGTATTTT
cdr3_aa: CASSNRDRGSWDTQYF

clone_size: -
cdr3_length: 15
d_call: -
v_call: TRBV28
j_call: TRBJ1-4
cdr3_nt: TGTGCCAGCGGGGGGTGGGGACGGTCTAATGAAAAACTGTTTTTT
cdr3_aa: CASGGWGRSNEKLFF

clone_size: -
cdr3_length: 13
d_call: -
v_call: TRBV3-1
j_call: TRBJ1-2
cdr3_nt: TGTGCCAGCAGCCAGACCTACGAGGACGGCTACACCTTC
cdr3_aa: CASSQTYEDGYTF

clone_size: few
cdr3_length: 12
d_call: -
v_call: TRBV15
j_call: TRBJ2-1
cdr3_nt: TGTGCCACGAGAAGCCCTTACAATGAGCAGTTCTTC
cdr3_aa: CATRSPYNEQFF